This T cell receptor beta chain was profiled in a study of cytomegalovirus exposure and HLA in healthy donors. With 60 Vbeta and 13 Jbeta primers, the PCR was carried out. Only in-frame clones appear in the TCRdb table, and some are missing; sequencing was by immunoSEQ multiplex PCR. Found here are 95,000 to 150,000 clones, around 80% of them singletons; the top ten hold roughly an eighth. Germline CDR1 KGHSH, CDR2 LQKENI. This CDR3 is built from 17 residues. The ends lost 2 bases at V and 5 bases at J; junction bases unmatched: 7. Sequencing was done on a sample of PBMCs. This clonotype was sampled from a woman aged 55 to 70 in good health and CMV-seropositive. The chain has TRBV18 and TRBJ2-2; 11 bases agree with TRBD2. The CDR3 DNA reads as TGTGCCAGCTCACCATGGCTAGCGGGAGGAGGAACCGGGGAGCTGTTTTTT. Encoded protein: CASSPWLAGGGTGELFF.